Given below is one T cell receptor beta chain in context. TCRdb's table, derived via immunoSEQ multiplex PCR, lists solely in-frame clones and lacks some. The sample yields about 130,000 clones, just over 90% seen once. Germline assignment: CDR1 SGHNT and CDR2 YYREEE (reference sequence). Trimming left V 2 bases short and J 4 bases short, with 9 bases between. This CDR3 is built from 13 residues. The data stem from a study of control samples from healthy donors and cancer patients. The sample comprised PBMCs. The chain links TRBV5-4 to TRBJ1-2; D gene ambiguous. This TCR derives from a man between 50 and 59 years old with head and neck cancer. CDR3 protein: CASSFAVAYGYTF. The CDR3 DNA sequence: TGTGCCAGCAGCTTCGCAGTCGCCTATGGCTACACCTTC.